This is a list of T cell receptor beta chains from one sample in a study of shared clonotypes between healthy human individuals. Assay: immunoSEQ multiplex PCR; the TCRdb copy retains only in-frame clones and omits some. The data hold about 670,000 clones, with around 72% observed a single time. The specimen sequenced was memory CD4+ T cells sorted from blood. Source of these receptors: a young woman in good health. CDR3s leave out the opening cysteine and the closing phenylalanine or tryptophan.

j_call,v_call,cdr3_aa
TRBJ2-3,TRBV7-9,ASSPGRGGGTDTQY
TRBJ2-3,TRBV18,ASSSIYRGHTDTQY
TRBJ1-3,TRBV6-5,ASSTGLSGNTIY
TRBJ2-1,TRBV27,ARKPSGNEQF
TRBJ1-2,TRBV27,ASSSGRGYGYT
TRBJ2-2,TRBV18,ASSPRLQNTGELF
TRBJ2-6,TRBV27,ASGTPAGANVLT
TRBJ2-3,TRBV13,ASSYKETSTDTQY
TRBJ1-1,TRBV28,ASSLGGLGTEAF
TRBJ1-5,TRBV28,ASSLLLGAHQPQH
TRBJ2-2,TRBV6-1,ASSVPSTGELF
TRBJ1-5,TRBV19,ASSIPPLLGQGINQPQH
TRBJ2-1,TRBV10-2,ASNRLAGVNEQF
TRBJ2-7,TRBV5-1,ASSLGLLGGSSYEQY
TRBJ2-7,TRBV6-5,ASSPQGLALYEQY
TRBJ2-2,TRBV6-5,ASSLLAGVPGELF
TRBJ2-6,TRBV4-1,ASSQKYGTDGSGANVLT
TRBJ2-5,TRBV4-1,ASSQGYGQETQY
TRBJ1-3,TRBV2,ASSAQGPSSGNTIY
TRBJ1-5,TRBV15,ATWGELGNQPQH
TRBJ1-1,TRBV2,ASSDRGNTEAF
TRBJ2-6,TRBV28,ASSFRISGANVLT
TRBJ2-3,TRBV28,ASRGGSRDTQY
TRBJ1-2,TRBV29-1,SAPGGQGSDYGYT
TRBJ2-1,TRBV2,ASRGSGSSYNEQF
TRBJ2-5,TRBV7-2,ASSLVIAVQETQY
TRBJ1-5,TRBV28,ASGVSNQPQH
TRBJ1-1,TRBV5-8,ASSDYRGNTEAF
TRBJ2-5,TRBV27,ASRRQGAETQY
TRBJ1-5,TRBV19,ASTPTGTGVNQPQH
TRBJ2-5,TRBV7-8,ASSSRTGGETQY
TRBJ1-1,TRBV18,ASSPGQGPMNTEAF
TRBJ1-2,TRBV27,ASSLSLQEAHGYT